This TCR beta chain originates from a study of shared clonotypes between healthy human individuals. Points on this clone: Its antigen is not identified.

The data were produced by immunoSEQ multiplex PCR, yet TCRdb's version contains in-frame clones alone and is incomplete. The repertoire holds over 1.4 million clones, roughly 96% seen once, with approximately 1.1% in the top ten. Study-wide results and caveats: Sorted-subset samples were not fully sequenced, rarefaction indicated. Sharing across four donors was highest in naive CD4 (around 5%) and lowest in memory CD8 (around 0.4%).

The CDR3 covers 15 residues. The V gene end was trimmed by 1 base and the J gene end by 7 bases; junction bases not matched to a gene: 5. CDR1 is LGHNA and CDR2 is YSLEER in the germline V gene. The chain has TRBV4-3 and TRBJ2-3, with 10 bases matching TRBD2. The sequence came from a man aged 25 to 40 in good health. Sequencing input: naive CD4+ T cells sorted from blood. Described subset: CD45RA+ positively selected. The CDR3 spells CASSQGAGGTYTQYF. CDR3 nucleotides: TGCGCCAGCAGCCAAGGAGCGGGAGGGACTTATACGCAGTATTTT.